This TCR beta chain originates from a study of cytotoxic CD8 clonotypes in ibrutinib-treated CLL. Across the study: Of a cohort that held some twelve relapsed/refractory and some 14 treatment-naive patients, fewer than 18 were IGHV unmutated.

Germline-derived CDR1 and CDR2 are SNHLY and FYNNEI. This CDR3 is built from 14 residues. V lost 9 bases, J lost 0 bases, and 11 bases lay in between. Libraries were prepared by immunoSEQ multiplex PCR; TCRdb keeps only in-frame clonotypes and omits some of them. Of some 200,000 clones in the sample, 79% were seen once. This rearrangement joins TRBV2 to TRBJ2-2, with D unresolved. This receptor was obtained from a human donor with chronic lymphocytic leukemia. The sample consisted of PBMCs, taken after 12 months of ibrutinib treatment. In nucleotides, the CDR3 is TGTGCCAGATCTCGCAGGTCGAACACCGGGGAGCTGTTTTTT. This encodes CARSRRSNTGELFF.